These 18 T cell receptor beta chains were sequenced from one sample in a study of blood T cell repertoires in COVID-19. The data were produced by immunoSEQ multiplex PCR, yet TCRdb's version contains in-frame clones alone and is incomplete. The sample lists tens of thousands of clones; roughly three quarters were seen once. The specimen sequenced was peripheral blood. Receptors were obtained from a human donor in a cohort sampled during active COVID-19.

The rearrangement joins TRBV3-1 (or the pseudogene TRBV3-2) to TRBJ2-5; perhaps TRBD1 as D (6 bases). The ends were cut back, 6 bases at V and 0 bases at J, with 14 bases in the middle. The CDR3 is 15 amino acids. The germline gives CDR1 LGHDT, CDR2 YNNKEL (reference sequence). The CDR3 loop is CASSRVYRDQETQYF. CDR3 nucleotide sequence: TGTGCCAGCAGTCGCGTCTACAGGGACCAAGAGACCCAGTACTTC.

V usage is TRBV6-1 and J usage is TRBJ2-3, with TRBD2 matching 11 bases. Germline V CDR1 and CDR2: MNHNS, SASEGT. CDR3 length equals 17 residues. After removal of 4 bases from V and 3 bases from J, the junction contained 9 bases not matched to a gene. This CDR3 is CASSAGLTSGSTDTQYF. CDR3 sequence (DNA): TGTGCCAGCAGTGCCGGCCTCACTAGCGGGAGTACAGATACGCAGTATTTT.

This chain connects TRBV20-1 to TRBJ2-3, with D maybe TRBD1 (6 bases). Germline-derived CDR1 and CDR2 are DFQATT and SNEGSKA (reference sequence). The CDR3 spans 11 residues. V lost 5 bases and J lost 7, with 10 bases in between. The DNA for the CDR3 is TGCAGTGCTTTTGGACAGAATACGCAGTATTTT. Amino acids: CSAFGQNTQYF.

In this sample, this clone turned up a few times. This rearrangement joins TRBV5-1 to TRBJ2-1; TRBD2 matches 12 bases. V dropped 1 base and J dropped 7; count of bases not matched to a gene: 3. The CDR3 covers 15 residues. Per germline, CDR1 SGHRS and CDR2 YFSETQ. The CDR3 protein is CASSLRLAGVNEQFF. CDR3 sequence (DNA): TGCGCCAGCAGCTTGAGACTAGCGGGAGTAAATGAGCAGTTCTTC.

The sample holds a few counts of this clone. J is TRBJ2-2 and V is TRBV19; weak D call: TRBD1 (6 bases). V was shortened by 3 bases and J by 2 bases, with 10 bases between the two germline ends. The CDR3 length is 15 residues. Germline CDR1 reads LNHDA; CDR2 reads SQIVND (reference sequence). The CDR3 is CASSIRGFNTGELFF. DNA for the CDR3: TGTGCCAGTAGTATCAGGGGATTCAACACCGGGGAGCTGTTTTTT.

V is TRBV11-3 and J is TRBJ2-7, with D unresolved. The V and J ends lost 5 bases and 4 bases respectively, with 12 bases between them. Germline V gene sequence: CDR1 SGHNT, CDR2 YENEEA. The length of the CDR3 is 13 residues. The DNA for the CDR3 is TGTGCCAGCAGCCGAGGAGCTATTTACGAGCAGTACTTC. It yields the protein CASSRGAIYEQYF.

The chain carries TRBV6-5 and TRBJ2-1, with 9 positions matching TRBD2. V shed 6 bases, J shed 2 bases, and the junction held 5 bases outside the gene matches. This CDR3 contains 15 residues. The germline V gene has CDR1 MNHEY and CDR2 SVGAGI. This CDR3 is CASSRLADPYNEQFF. The CDR3 coding sequence is TGTGCCAGCAGCCGACTAGCGGACCCCTACAATGAGCAGTTCTTC.

In its sample, this clone was seen a few times. V is TRBV2 and J is TRBJ1-6; no clear D. Looked up from germline, CDR1 is SNHLY and CDR2 is FYNNEI. V lost 6 bases and J 1 base, leaving 13 bases between the germline ends. CDR3 length: 16 residues. The CDR3 protein is CASRDQRGSYNSPLHF. CDR3 nucleotides: TGTGCCAGCAGAGACCAGAGAGGGTCCTATAATTCACCCCTCCACTTT.

This chain links TRBV21-1 with TRBJ2-1; the listed D gene, TRBD2, was not tested against the DNA. TRBV21-1 is tagged as a pseudogene. The CDR3 spans 19 residues. The CDR3 DNA reads TGTGCCAGCAGCAAAGTGAGGGCGGGAGGGCACGAACCCTACAATGAGCAGTTCTTC. It specifies CASSKVRAGGHEPYNEQFF.

The table lists this clone with a few counts. The chain is built from TRBV10-2 and TRBJ1-6, with 9 nucleotides matching TRBD1. The germline CDR1 and CDR2 sequences are WSHSY and SAAADI. With 5 bases clipped from V and 12 bases from J, the junction kept 5 bases outside the gene matches. This CDR3 is built from 13 residues. The CDR3 reads CASSIGQGKPLHF. CDR3 nucleotides: TGCGCCAGCAGTATTGGACAGGGGAAACCCCTCCACTTT.

This clone was observed a handful of times. The genes are TRBV3-1 (or the pseudogene TRBV3-2) and TRBJ2-5, with a tentative D call TRBD2 (7 bases). Germline loops: CDR1 LGHDT, CDR2 YNNKEL (reference sequence). CDR3 length: 14 amino acids. Trimming cost V 0 bases and J 4 bases, with 9 bases left between them. Written as DNA, the CDR3 is TGTGCCAGCAGCCAAGAAGGGGGGGGAGAGACCCAGTACTTC. It is translated as CASSQEGGGETQYF.

The gene calls are TRBV6-1 and TRBJ2-1; 14 bases are shared with TRBD2. CDR1 is MNHNS and CDR2 is SASEGT in the germline V gene. V was pared by 4 bases and J by 1 base, with 6 bases of the junction left unmatched. The CDR3 is 18 residues long. CDR3: CASSGGTSGRWSYNEQFF. As DNA, the CDR3 is TGTGCCAGCAGTGGAGGGACTAGCGGGAGATGGTCCTACAATGAGCAGTTCTTC.

Only one count was recorded for this clone. This rearrangement joins TRBV15 to TRBJ2-5; no clear D gene. Germline values: CDR1 LNHNV, CDR2 YYDKDF (reference sequence). V dropped 0 bases and J dropped 4 bases, with 12 bases sitting between them. The CDR3 is 15 residues long. CDR3 bases: TGTGCCACCAGCAGAGATATGGAGCTGGTAGAGACCCAGTACTTC. It specifies CATSRDMELVETQYF. Together with reference TRBV15 and TRBJ2-5, the CDR3 gives the full variable domain: DAMVIQNPRYQVTQFGKPVTLSCSQTLNHNVMYWYQQKSSQAPKLLFHYYDKDFNNEADTPDNFQSRRPNTSFCFLDIRSPGLGDTAMYLCATSRDMELVETQYFGPGTRLLVL.

This clone was counted a few times. V usage is TRBV7-9 and J usage is TRBJ2-7, with TRBD1 matching over 11 bases. Unmatched junction bases numbered 7, after V lost 0 bases and J lost 3 bases. The CDR3 runs to 17 residues. Germline CDR1 SEHNR, CDR2 FQNEAQ (reference sequence). The CDR3 is CASSLASGTGGGYEQYF. The CDR3 nucleotides are TGTGCCAGCAGCTTAGCAAGCGGGACAGGGGGTGGCTACGAGCAGTACTTC.

The table lists this clone with many counts. V gene TRBV10-1 combines with J gene TRBJ2-7, with a possible D match to TRBD2 (6 bases). Trimming shortened V by 2 bases and J by 2 bases, and 16 bases separated the two germline ends. This CDR3 region has 16 residues. CDR1 WNHNN and CDR2 SYGVQD come from the germline V gene (reference sequence). CDR3 residues: CASSEVAAENTYEQYF. CDR3 coding DNA: TGCGCCAGCAGTGAGGTAGCGGCAGAAAATACCTACGAGCAGTACTTC.

The chain employs TRBV4-1 and TRBJ2-7; maybe TRBD1 (5 bases). Germline CDR1 is MGHRA and CDR2 is YSYEKL. This CDR3 has 14 residues. V was cut by 4 bases and J by 3 bases, with 13 bases left in between. The CDR3 DNA is TGCGCCAGCAGCCCCTGGGGCATGGGCTACGAGCAGTACTTC. Protein product: CASSPWGMGYEQYF.

The rearrangement uses TRBV5-4 and TRBJ2-1, with 8 bases aligning to TRBD2. The germline CDR1 and CDR2 sequences are SGHNT and YYREEE (reference sequence). This CDR3 has 16 residues. Unmatched junction bases numbered 8, after V lost 3 bases and J lost 3 bases. CDR3: CASSYLSGGVYNEQFF. CDR3 bases: TGTGCCAGCAGCTACCTCTCCGGGGGGGTCTACAATGAGCAGTTCTTC.

As concerns this clone: One junction end does not reproduce the germline sequence, and a read error may be involved. The chain couples TRBV2 to TRBJ2-1; 11 nucleotides agree with TRBD2. CDR3 length: 15 amino acids. Germline V CDR1 and CDR2: SNHLY, FYNNEI. The CDR3 reads CASREGLAGRNEQFF. The CDR3 bases are TGTGCCAGCAGGGAAGGACTAGCGGGCCGCAATGAGCAGTTCTTC.